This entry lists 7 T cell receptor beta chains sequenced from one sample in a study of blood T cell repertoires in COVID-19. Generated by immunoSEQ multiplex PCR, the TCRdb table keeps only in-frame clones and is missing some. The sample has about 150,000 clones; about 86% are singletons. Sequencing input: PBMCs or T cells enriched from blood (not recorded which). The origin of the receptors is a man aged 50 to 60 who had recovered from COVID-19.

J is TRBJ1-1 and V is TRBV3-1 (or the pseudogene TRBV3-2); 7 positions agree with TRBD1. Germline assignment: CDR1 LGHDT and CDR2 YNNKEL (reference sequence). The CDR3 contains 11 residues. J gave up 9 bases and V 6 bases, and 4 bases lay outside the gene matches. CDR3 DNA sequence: TGTGCCAGCAGGGGGACAGACCAAGCTTTCTTT. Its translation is CASRGTDQAFF.

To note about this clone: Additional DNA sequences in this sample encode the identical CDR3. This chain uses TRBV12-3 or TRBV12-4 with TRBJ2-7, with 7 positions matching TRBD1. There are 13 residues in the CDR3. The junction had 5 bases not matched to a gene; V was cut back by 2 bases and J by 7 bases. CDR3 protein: CASSLRQGGEQYF. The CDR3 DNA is TGTGCCAGCAGTTTACGACAGGGTGGGGAGCAGTACTTC.

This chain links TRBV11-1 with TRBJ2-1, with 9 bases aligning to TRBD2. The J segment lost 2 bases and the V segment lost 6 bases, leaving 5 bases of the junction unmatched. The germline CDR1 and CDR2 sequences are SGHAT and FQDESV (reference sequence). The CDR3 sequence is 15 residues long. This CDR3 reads CASRLRGGAYNEQFF. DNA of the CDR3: TGTGCCAGCAGGCTCCGCGGGGGGGCCTACAATGAGCAGTTCTTC. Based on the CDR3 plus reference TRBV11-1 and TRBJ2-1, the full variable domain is EAEVAQSPRYKITEKSQAVAFWCDPISGHATLYWYRQILGQGPELLVQFQDESVVDDSQLPKDRFSAERLKGVDSTLKIQPAELGDSAMYLCASRLRGGAYNEQFFGPGTRLTVL.

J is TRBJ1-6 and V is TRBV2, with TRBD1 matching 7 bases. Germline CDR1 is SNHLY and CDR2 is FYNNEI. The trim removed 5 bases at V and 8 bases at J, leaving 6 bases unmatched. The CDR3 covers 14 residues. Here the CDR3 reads CASSRQGGDSPLHF. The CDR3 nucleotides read TGTGCCAGCAGTAGACAGGGTGGTGATTCACCCCTCCACTTT.

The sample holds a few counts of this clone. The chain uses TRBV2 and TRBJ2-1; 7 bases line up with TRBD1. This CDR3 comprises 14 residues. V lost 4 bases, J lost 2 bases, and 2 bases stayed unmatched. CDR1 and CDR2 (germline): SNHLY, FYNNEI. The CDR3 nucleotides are TGTGCCAGCAGTGCGGGACAGACCTACAATGAGCAGTTCTTC. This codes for CASSAGQTYNEQFF.

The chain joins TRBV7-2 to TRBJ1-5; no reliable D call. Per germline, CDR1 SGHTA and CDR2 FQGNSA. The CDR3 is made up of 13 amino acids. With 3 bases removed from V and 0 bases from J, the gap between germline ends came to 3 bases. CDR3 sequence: CASSFHSNQPQHF. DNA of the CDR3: TGTGCCAGCAGCTTTCATAGCAATCAGCCCCAGCATTTT.

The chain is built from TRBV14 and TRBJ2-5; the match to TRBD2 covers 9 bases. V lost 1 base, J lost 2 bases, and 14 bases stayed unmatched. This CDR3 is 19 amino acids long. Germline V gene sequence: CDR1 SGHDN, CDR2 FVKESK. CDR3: CASSQGFQRGVRTQETQYF. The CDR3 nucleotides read TGTGCCAGCAGCCAAGGGTTCCAGCGGGGGGTACGAACTCAAGAGACCCAGTACTTC.